These 24 T cell receptor beta chains were all obtained from the same sample, sequenced in a study of technical replicates of blood from several donors. Libraries were prepared by immunoSEQ multiplex PCR; TCRdb keeps only in-frame clonotypes and omits some of them. The sample includes under 95,000 clones, 90% to 95% seen only once; the top ten take 0.35% to 0.4%. The sample taken for sequencing was T cells isolated from PBMCs. These receptors came from a human donor in good health. Some clones in this sample may be carry-over from other donors' samples.

For this clone: The junction does not match germline at one end; this may be a read error. This chain uses TRBV2 with TRBJ1-2; TRBD1 matches at 7 bases. This CDR3 comprises 15 residues. Germline V gene lookup returns CDR1 SNHLY and CDR2 FYNNEI. CDR3 in DNA: TGTGCCAGCATTGAAGGGGACAGTCACTGGGGAGGCTACACCTTC. Its protein product is CASIEGDSHWGGYTF.

The rearrangement uses TRBV19 and TRBJ2-2; TRBD1 agrees at 9 bases. Trimming took 6 bases from V and 4 from J; bases not matched to a gene: 3. This CDR3 spans 14 amino acids. The germline V gene encodes CDR1 LNHDA and CDR2 SQIVND (reference sequence). CDR3 bases: TGTGCCAGTAGAACGACAGGGGGCACCGGGGAGCTGTTTTTT. Its protein product is CASRTTGGTGELFF.

Only a few counts were recorded for this clone. This rearrangement joins TRBV6-5 to TRBJ1-6, with D possibly being TRBD1 (5 bases). Deletions cut 5 bases from V and 4 bases from J, with 12 bases between. CDR3 length: 15 amino acids. The V gene's germline CDR1 is MNHEY and CDR2 SVGAGI. CDR3 protein: CASSPPSGYNSPLHF. DNA for the CDR3: TGTGCCAGCAGTCCTCCTTCAGGGTATAATTCACCCCTCCACTTT.

This chain joins TRBV5-1 and TRBJ1-2; D gene unclear. V lost 4 bases and J lost 4, with 11 bases in between. The CDR3 is made up of 13 amino acids. CDR1 SGHRS and CDR2 YFSETQ come from the germline V gene. CDR3 coding DNA: TGCGCCAGCAGCCATCGTGAACTCTATGGCTACACCTTC. Translation: CASSHRELYGYTF.

V is TRBV9 and J is TRBJ1-2; TRBD1 aligns across 8 bases. V trimming: 3 bases; J trimming: 13 bases; junction bases outside the gene matches: 14. From germline, CDR1 is SGDLS and CDR2 YYNGEE. This CDR3 region has 14 residues. For the CDR3, the DNA is TGTGCCAGCAGCGGAGGGGGACAGGTGCTGAGCCCCACCTTC. It specifies CASSGGGQVLSPTF.

The rearrangement links TRBV7-9 to TRBJ1-3; TRBD1 might be the D (5 bases). The germline V and J ends were trimmed by 5 bases and 7 bases, with 6 bases remaining between them. The germline gives CDR1 SEHNR, CDR2 FQNEAQ (reference sequence). This CDR3 has 11 residues. The CDR3 loop reads CASSPGNTIYF. CDR3 nucleotides: TGTGCCAGCAGCCCAGGGAACACCATATATTTT.

The J gene is TRBJ2-5, the V gene TRBV6-5; 8 bases fit TRBD2. The germline CDR1 and CDR2 sequences are MNHEY and SVGAGI. V gave up 4 bases and J gave up 2 bases; unmatched junction bases: 3. The CDR3 is 14 residues long. In nucleotides, the CDR3 is TGTGCCAGCAGTTTCACTAGCGGTCAAGAGACCCAGTACTTC. Protein product: CASSFTSGQETQYF.

The chain employs TRBV4-1 and TRBJ1-1; unclear D gene. V shed 1 base and J shed 11 bases, with 8 bases lying between them. The germline CDR1 and CDR2 sequences are MGHRA and YSYEKL. The CDR3 totals 11 residues. The CDR3 loop reads CASSQAAGAFF. CDR3 in DNA: TGCGCCAGCAGCCAAGCGGCCGGGGCTTTCTTT.

The CDR3: CASSPYSTSPSYGYTF. CDR3 in DNA: TGTGCCAGCAGTCCCTACTCGACATCGCCTTCCTATGGCTACACCTTC. J is TRBJ1-2 and V is TRBV6-6; D is unresolved. Trimming shortened V by 5 bases and J by 4 bases, and 20 bases separated the two germline ends. The germline V gene has CDR1 MNHNY and CDR2 SVGAGI (reference sequence). This CDR3 contains 16 residues.

The gene calls are TRBV6-1 and TRBJ2-7; TRBD2 matches 10 bases. Germline V gives CDR1 MNHNS, CDR2 SASEGT. The CDR3 runs to 18 residues. The trim removed 3 bases at V and 3 bases at J, leaving 14 bases unmatched. The CDR3 region has the DNA TGTGCCAGCAGTGACGTGATTAGCGGGGGGCTACAAAACTACGAGCAGTACTTC. Its translation: CASSDVISGGLQNYEQYF.

This sequence joins TRBV6-5 and TRBJ1-1; TRBD1 matches at 8 bases. The CDR3 loop spans 15 amino acids. V dropped 2 bases and J dropped 1; count of bases not matched to a gene: 3. CDR1 is MNHEY, CDR2 SVGAGI, per germline. The CDR3 bases are TGTGCCAGCAGTTACCAGGGGGCGAGGAACACTGAAGCTTTCTTT. Translating it yields CASSYQGARNTEAFF.

This sequence joins TRBV6-6 and TRBJ2-5; perhaps TRBD1 as D (5 bases). V lost 0 bases and J lost 1, with 12 bases in between. The length of the CDR3 is 16 residues. Germline V lookup: CDR1 MNHNY, CDR2 SVGAGI (reference sequence). Here the CDR3 reads CASSYSSPRGQETQYF. The CDR3 DNA follows: TGTGCCAGCAGTTACTCTTCCCCAAGGGGCCAAGAGACCCAGTACTTC.

The V and J genes are TRBV10-3 and TRBJ1-3, with no clear D. The germline gives CDR1 ENHRY, CDR2 SYGVKD. The CDR3 sequence is 15 residues long. Trimming removed 3 bases at V and 0 bases at J, with 9 bases between. DNA of the CDR3: TGTGCCATCAGTGATCTTCGCGACTCTGGAAACACCATATATTTT. It encodes CAISDLRDSGNTIYF.

The chain's CDR3 is CASSLLNGGGGDEQFF. The CDR3 DNA reads TGTGCCAGCAGTTTGCTTAACGGGGGTGGAGGGGATGAGCAGTTCTTC. The J gene is TRBJ2-1, the V gene TRBV27, with D possibly matching TRBD2 (6 bases). V was pared by 3 bases and J by 8 bases, with 20 bases between. Germline CDR1 reads MNHEY; CDR2 reads SMNVEV (reference sequence). CDR3 length: 16 residues.

The chain couples TRBV7-2 to TRBJ1-2; 7 nucleotides agree with TRBD1. Germline V CDR1 and CDR2: SGHTA, FQGNSA. CDR3 length: 14 residues. Germline trimming cut 7 bases from V and 0 bases from J; bases unmatched to any gene: 5. The CDR3 reads CASNTGASNYGYTF. The CDR3 DNA sequence: TGTGCCAGCAACACAGGGGCCTCTAACTATGGCTACACCTTC.

This clone was counted a single time. The chain carries TRBV5-4 and TRBJ1-2, with a tentative D call TRBD1 (5 bases). CDR3 length: 13 amino acids. The germline gives CDR1 SGHNT, CDR2 YYREEE (reference sequence). V was shortened by 0 bases and J by 9 bases, with 12 bases between the two germline ends. In nucleotides, the CDR3 is TGTGCCAGCAGCTTGGTAGCGGGGGACCGCTACACCTTC. Translating gives CASSLVAGDRYTF.

The chain recombines TRBV11-2 with TRBJ1-4; a possible D gene is TRBD1 (6 bases). V lost 0 bases and J 8 bases, leaving 10 bases between the germline ends. The CDR3 consists of 14 residues. The germline gives CDR1 SGHAT, CDR2 FQNNGV. CDR3 residues: CASSLDTDREKLFF. In DNA form, the CDR3 reads TGTGCCAGCAGCTTAGATACGGACAGAGAAAAACTGTTTTTT.

The V gene is TRBV5-1, the J gene TRBJ2-1; TRBD2 agrees at 9 bases. In germline, CDR1 is SGHRS, CDR2 YFSETQ. The CDR3 covers 15 residues. With V trimmed by 3 bases and J by 5 bases, 6 bases remained unmatched. This CDR3 is CASSYSGGPHNEQFF. The CDR3 bases are TGCGCCAGCAGCTATAGCGGGGGCCCCCACAATGAGCAGTTCTTC.

The chain joins TRBV30 to TRBJ2-5; no clear D. The germline gives CDR1 GTSNPN, CDR2 SVGIG (reference sequence). This CDR3 has 13 amino acids. V lost 2 bases and J lost 0, with 7 bases in between. CDR3 in amino acids: CAWSTLYQETQYF. CDR3 in DNA: TGTGCCTGGAGTACTCTGTACCAAGAGACCCAGTACTTC. Variable domain in full (rest from reference TRBV30 and TRBJ2-5): SQTIHQWPATLVQPVGSPLSLECTVEGTSNPNLYWYRQAAGRGLQLLFYSVGIGQISSEVPQNLSASRPQDRQFILSSKKLLLSDSGFYLCAWSTLYQETQYFGPGTRLLVL.

This rearrangement joins TRBV5-4 to TRBJ2-3, with 12 bases fitting TRBD2. J was trimmed by 3 bases and V by 4 bases; bases with no gene match: 6. Germline lookup yields CDR1 SGHNT and CDR2 YYREEE (reference sequence). The CDR3 is 16 residues long. Here the CDR3 reads CASSGLAGHETDTQYF. CDR3 in DNA: TGTGCCAGCAGCGGACTAGCGGGACACGAGACAGATACGCAGTATTTT.

The chain couples TRBV27 to TRBJ2-3, with TRBD2 matching over 7 bases. V was pared by 5 bases and J by 2 bases, with 10 bases of the junction left unmatched. The CDR3 spans 16 residues. CDR1 MNHEY and CDR2 SMNVEV come from the germline V gene (reference sequence). For the CDR3, the DNA is TGTGCCAGCAGTCCCCGGCGGGGGATCATCACAGATACGCAGTATTTT. It specifies CASSPRRGIITDTQYF.

This rearrangement joins TRBV25-1 to TRBJ1-4; TRBD1 agrees at 9 bases. The CDR3 runs 17 residues. Trimming cost V 4 bases and J 0 bases; bases outside gene matches: 6. Germline CDR1 reads MGHDK; CDR2 reads SYGVNS. The CDR3 loop reads CASSGGTGTATNEKLFF. Here the CDR3 DNA reads TGTGCCAGCAGTGGGGGGACAGGGACCGCAACTAATGAAAAACTGTTTTTT.

This sequence joins TRBV29-1 and TRBJ2-1; D is undetermined. The length of the CDR3 is 13 residues. V shed 5 bases and J shed 2 bases, with 10 bases lying between them. In germline, CDR1 is SQVTM, CDR2 ANQGSEA. The CDR3 coding sequence is TGCAGCGTTAAGACACCCACCTACAATGAGCAGTTCTTC. This sequence encodes CSVKTPTYNEQFF.

This clone was observed once. The V call is TRBV11-2, the J call TRBJ2-2, with TRBD1 matching 8 bases. Germline trimming cut 5 bases from V and 5 bases from J; bases unmatched to any gene: 10. The CDR3 spans 16 residues. From germline, CDR1 is SGHAT and CDR2 FQNNGV. The CDR3 DNA is TGTGCCAGCAGCCCCGGACAGGGAGCACGTACCGGGGAGCTGTTTTTT. Translated, it gives CASSPGQGARTGELFF.